The 25 T cell receptor beta chains below all came from one sample that was sequenced in a study of blood T cell repertoires in COVID-19. The method was immunoSEQ multiplex PCR; TCRdb's version includes in-frame clones alone and lacks a portion of them. The data contain some 250,000 clones, around 84% of them singletons. Sequenced: peripheral blood. Receptors were obtained from a woman aged 70-85 years with active or convalescent COVID-19.

Comments on this clone: A junction end diverges from the germline sequence, so it may reflect a read error. The J gene is TRBJ2-7, the V gene TRBV6-1; 10 bases agree with TRBD1. The CDR3 is 16 residues long. Germline CDR1 reads MNHNS; CDR2 reads SASEGT. The chain's CDR3 is CAGSEARTGGRYEQYF. In DNA form, the CDR3 reads TGTGCCGGCAGTGAAGCGCGGACAGGGGGTCGTTACGAGCAGTACTTC.

This sequence joins TRBV6-2 or TRBV6-3 and TRBJ2-5; TRBD1 might be the D (6 bases). Deletions cut 3 bases from V and 4 bases from J, with 15 bases between. This CDR3 is 15 amino acids long. Per germline, CDR1 MNHEY and CDR2 SVGEGT. DNA for the CDR3: TGTGCCAGCAGTTATGAAGGCCCCAGGGGAGAGACCCAGTACTTC. Amino acids: CASSYEGPRGETQYF.

The chain joins TRBV4-1 to TRBJ1-2; tentative D call: TRBD1 (5 bases). The V and J ends lost 1 base and 4 bases respectively, with 16 bases between them. Germline V CDR1 and CDR2: MGHRA, YSYEKL. This CDR3 region has 16 residues. CDR3 amino acids: CASSQGGGITSYGYTF. For the CDR3, the DNA is TGCGCCAGCAGCCAAGGCGGGGGTATAACTAGCTATGGCTACACCTTC.

This chain links TRBV3-1 (or the pseudogene TRBV3-2) with TRBJ2-7; no definite D call. Trimming removed 4 bases at V and 0 bases at J, with 4 bases between. This CDR3 has 12 amino acids. Germline V gene lookup returns CDR1 LGHDT and CDR2 YNNKEL (reference sequence). The CDR3, as DNA: TGTGCCAGCAGCCGGAGCTCCTACGAGCAGTACTTC. Amino acids: CASSRSSYEQYF.

The J gene is TRBJ2-5, the V gene TRBV2, with TRBD2 matching over 10 bases. This CDR3 region has 16 residues. With V trimmed by 7 bases and J by 1 base, 9 bases remained unmatched. From germline, CDR1 is SNHLY and CDR2 FYNNEI. CDR3 sequence reads: CASMNRGLAAQETQYF. The CDR3, as DNA: TGTGCCAGCATGAACCGAGGACTAGCGGCCCAAGAGACCCAGTACTTC.

The V call is TRBV12-2, the J call TRBJ1-5. TRBV12-2 is tagged as a pseudogene. The CDR3 consists of 14 residues. The CDR3 protein is CASRLVGVGQPQHF. CDR3 in DNA: TGTGCAAGTCGCTTAGTGGGAGTGGGGCAGCCCCAGCATTTT.

This chain connects TRBV15 to TRBJ1-2; D might be TRBD1 (5 bases). The ends were cut back, 0 bases at V and 5 bases at J, with 16 bases in the middle. The CDR3 has 16 residues. Looked up from germline, CDR1 is LNHNV and CDR2 is YYDKDF (reference sequence). CDR3 residues: CATSRDGGPRQYGYTF. The CDR3 bases are TGTGCCACCAGCAGAGACGGCGGCCCCAGACAGTATGGCTACACCTTC.

The chain is built from TRBV5-6 and TRBJ2-7; 9 nucleotides match TRBD1. Germline V gene sequence: CDR1 SGHDT, CDR2 YYEEEE. This CDR3 spans 14 amino acids. The ends lost 0 bases at V and 6 bases at J; junction bases unmatched: 4. CDR3 DNA sequence: TGTGCCAGCAGCTTGGGACAGGGGGGGAGCGAGCAGTACTTC. Protein product: CASSLGQGGSEQYF. The full variable domain, completed using reference TRBV5-6 and TRBJ2-7, is DAGVTQSPTHLIKTRGQQVTLRCSPKSGHDTVSWYQQALGQGPQFIFQYYEEEERQRGNFPDRFSGHQFPNYSSELNVNALLLGDSALYLCASSLGQGGSEQYFGPGTRLTVT.

V gene TRBV5-8 combines with J gene TRBJ2-7; no clear D. Trimming took 1 base from V and 2 from J, leaving 16 bases between them. Germline CDR1 reads SGHTS; CDR2 reads YDEGEE. The CDR3 contains 16 residues. CDR3 in DNA: TGTGCCAGCAGCTTGTGGCACAATCAGAAACCCTACGAGCAGTACTTC. It translates to CASSLWHNQKPYEQYF.

This chain connects TRBV28 to TRBJ2-7; 11 bases match TRBD2. The CDR3 is made up of 15 amino acids. Germline V CDR1 and CDR2: MDHEN, SYDVKM. V dropped 6 bases and J dropped 0; count of bases not matched to a gene: 4. The CDR3 region has the DNA TGTGCCAGCAGGCCCCTAGCGGGGGGCTCCTACGAGCAGTACTTC. Protein sequence: CASRPLAGGSYEQYF.

The chain is built from TRBV4-3 and TRBJ1-6; 8 nucleotides match TRBD1. CDR3 length: 15 residues. V lost 4 bases and J lost 13; bases outside the gene matches: 12. The germline V gene has CDR1 LGHNA and CDR2 YSLEER. The CDR3 sequence: CASSRVRDRTLPLHF. The CDR3 DNA sequence: TGCGCCAGCAGCCGGGTCCGGGACAGGACTTTGCCCCTCCACTTT.

In DNA, the CDR3 is TGTGCCAGCAGCTCAGGGACATCGGGAACTAATGAAAAACTGTTTTTT. This gives the protein CASSSGTSGTNEKLFF. The chain couples TRBV5-4 to TRBJ1-4; TRBD1 might be the D (6 bases). Germline V gene lookup returns CDR1 SGHNT and CDR2 YYREEE (reference sequence). Trimming took 3 bases from V and 1 from J, leaving 13 bases between them. The CDR3 is 16 residues long.

On this clone itself: At the DNA level, this CDR3 is encoded by other sequences in the same sample as well. The chain links TRBV24-1 to TRBJ2-3; D ambiguous. Trimming cost V 5 bases and J 1 base, with 6 bases left between them. CDR1 is KGHDR and CDR2 is SFDVKD in the germline V gene. The CDR3 runs 13 residues. The CDR3, as DNA: TGTGCCACCAGTGTAGGAGGCACAGATACGCAGTATTTT. It is translated as CATSVGGTDTQYF.

The V gene is TRBV5-6, the J gene TRBJ2-7; D uncertain. CDR1 is SGHDT, CDR2 YYEEEE, per germline. Between the trimmed V and J ends, which lost 4 bases and 5 bases, there was a span of 19 bases. This CDR3 has 15 amino acids. CDR3 loop: CASSTTELFVHEQYF. CDR3 sequence (DNA): TGTGCCAGCAGCACCACAGAACTTTTCGTCCACGAGCAGTACTTC.

This chain links TRBV10-2 with TRBJ2-1; D is unresolved. Trimming cost V 3 bases and J 0 bases, with 9 bases left between them. The CDR3 covers 15 residues. The germline CDR1 and CDR2 sequences are WSHSY and SAAADI. The CDR3 loop is CASSDEASSYNEQFF. Written as DNA, the CDR3 is TGCGCCAGCAGTGATGAGGCTAGCTCCTACAATGAGCAGTTCTTC.

The DNA for the CDR3 is TGCGCCAGCAGGTGGGACAGACCCTACGAGCAGTACTTC. The encoded protein is CASRWDRPYEQYF. The V and J genes are TRBV5-1 and TRBJ2-7; 7 bases match TRBD1. Germline CDR1 is SGHRS and CDR2 is YFSETQ. After removal of 5 bases from V and 2 bases from J, the junction contained 4 bases not matched to a gene. The CDR3 loop spans 13 amino acids.

This clone came up once. This sequence joins TRBV18 and TRBJ1-2, with a tentative D call TRBD1 (6 bases). V gave up 2 bases and J gave up 4 bases, with 14 bases separating them. The CDR3 is 15 residues long. CDR1 is KGHSH, CDR2 LQKENI, per germline. CDR3 bases: TGTGCCAGCTCACCAGGGGGCGGACAAACCTATGGCTACACCTTC. It yields the protein CASSPGGGQTYGYTF.

The chain couples TRBV9 to TRBJ1-5; D is perhaps TRBD1 (5 bases). Between the trimmed V and J ends, which lost 4 bases and 2 bases, there was a span of 10 bases. Germline V gene sequence: CDR1 SGDLS, CDR2 YYNGEE. This CDR3 region has 14 residues. The CDR3 DNA is TGTGCCAGCAGCCCCGGGGGGGGCAATCAGCCCCAGCATTTT. Translated, it gives CASSPGGGNQPQHF.

This chain uses TRBV28 with TRBJ1-5, with 7 bases identical to TRBD1. The junction had 5 bases not matched to a gene; V was cut back by 5 bases and J by 4 bases. Germline V gene sequence: CDR1 MDHEN, CDR2 SYDVKM. CDR3 length equals 14 residues. The chain's CDR3 is CASSERGPNQPQHF. The CDR3, as DNA: TGTGCCAGCAGTGAGAGGGGGCCGAATCAGCCCCAGCATTTT.

The V and J genes are TRBV6-5 and TRBJ2-7, with a possible D match to TRBD1 (6 bases). The CDR3 totals 11 residues. V dropped 6 bases and J dropped 7 bases, with 10 bases sitting between them. Germline CDR1 MNHEY, CDR2 SVGAGI. The CDR3: CASSRDIEQYF. CDR3 nucleotides: TGTGCCAGCAGCCGGGACATTGAGCAGTACTTC.

The chain couples TRBV4-3 to TRBJ2-5; 8 bases are a match to TRBD1. The V segment lost 4 bases and the J segment 3 bases; nucleotides outside the gene matches: 7. CDR1 is LGHNA, CDR2 YSLEER, per germline. This CDR3 contains 15 residues. Written as DNA, the CDR3 is TGCGCCAGCAGCCCTACGGGACAGGAGAAAGAGACCCAGTACTTC. As protein: CASSPTGQEKETQYF.

The gene calls are TRBV2 and TRBJ1-5; 7 bases match TRBD1. In germline, CDR1 is SNHLY, CDR2 FYNNEI. The CDR3 consists of 15 residues. Trimming cost V 5 bases and J 6 bases; bases outside gene matches: 10. For the CDR3, the DNA is TGTGCCAGCAGTCTAGACAGGGCCCTAAGTCAGCCCCAGCATTTT. Its translation is CASSLDRALSQPQHF.

The genes are TRBV6-5 and TRBJ2-2; the D gene is possibly TRBD1 (6 bases). V shed 4 bases and J shed 4 bases, with 16 bases lying between them. Germline V CDR1 and CDR2: MNHEY, SVGAGI. The CDR3 sequence is 16 residues long. The CDR3 nucleotides are TGTGCCAGCAGTTTGACAAGGGGGTTCGTCACCGGGGAGCTGTTTTTT. It is translated as CASSLTRGFVTGELFF.

This chain links TRBV9 with TRBJ2-2, with a possible D match to TRBD1 (5 bases). Per the germline V gene, CDR1 is SGDLS and CDR2 is YYNGEE. V was shortened by 4 bases and J by 0 bases, with 13 bases between the two germline ends. The CDR3 totals 16 residues. The CDR3 is CASSPQGPTNTGELFF. The CDR3 DNA reads as TGTGCCAGCAGCCCGCAGGGCCCTACGAACACCGGGGAGCTGTTTTTT.

The rearrangement uses TRBV18 and TRBJ2-7; weak D call: TRBD2 (5 bases). V gave up 2 bases and J gave up 0 bases, with 11 bases separating them. CDR3 size: 15 residues. Germline CDR1 is KGHSH and CDR2 is LQKENI. The CDR3: CASSPERLSSYEQYF. Written as DNA, the CDR3 is TGTGCCAGCTCACCAGAGCGGCTAAGCTCCTACGAGCAGTACTTC. The full variable domain, rest sourced from reference TRBV18 and TRBJ2-7, is NAGVMQNPRHLVRRRGQEARLRCSPMKGHSHVYWYRQLPEEGLKFMVYLQKENIIDESGMPKERFSAEFPKEGPSILRIQQVVRGDSAAYFCASSPERLSSYEQYFGPGTRLTVT.